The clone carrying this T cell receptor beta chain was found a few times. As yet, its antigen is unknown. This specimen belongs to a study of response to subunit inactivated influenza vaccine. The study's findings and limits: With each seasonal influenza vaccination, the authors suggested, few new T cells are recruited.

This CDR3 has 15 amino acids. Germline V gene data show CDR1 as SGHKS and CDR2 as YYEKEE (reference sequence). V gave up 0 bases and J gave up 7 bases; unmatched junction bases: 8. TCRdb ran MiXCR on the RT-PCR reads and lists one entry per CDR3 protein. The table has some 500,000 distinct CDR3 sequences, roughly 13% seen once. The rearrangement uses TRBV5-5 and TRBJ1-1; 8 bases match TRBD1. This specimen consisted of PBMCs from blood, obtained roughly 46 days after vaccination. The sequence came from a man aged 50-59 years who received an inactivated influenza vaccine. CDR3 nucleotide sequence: TGTGCCAGCAGCTTGGCCCTTGTGACAGGGGTTGAAGCTTTCTTT. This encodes CASSLALVTGVEAFF.